The 8 T cell receptor beta chains given below trace back to one sample, sequenced in a study of blood T cells in healthy people across ages (dated by TCRdb to the mid-2010s). The library was prepared using 5' RACE. Sequenced using an Illumina HiSeq 2500. The second PCR ran for roughly 6 to 11 cycles and used a J-beta primer mix along with a sample-barcoded 5' primer. TCRdb itself trimmed the public reads at Q25 with fastp, ran MiXCR and retained productive beta chains. CDR3 protein sequences are deduplicated, and each keeps its most common genes and DNA. The sample contains about 1.6 million distinct CDR3 sequences, roughly a third of them found a single time. The ten top clones hold around 10% of the sample. Sequenced input: blood. The receptors stem from a woman aged 25 to 39 in good health.

This clonotype has just one count. V is TRBV6-1 and J is TRBJ2-7; TRBD1 is a possible D gene (5 bases). This CDR3 region has 15 residues. Trimming left V 5 bases short and J 0 bases short, with 14 bases between. Per the germline V gene, CDR1 is MNHNS and CDR2 is SASEGT. The CDR3 sequence: CASSSQDTSSYEQYF. CDR3 coding DNA: TGTGCCAGCAGTTCCCAGGACACCAGCTCCTACGAGCAGTACTTC.

In this sample, this clonotype turned up a few times. The gene calls are TRBV4-2 and TRBJ2-4; 7 bases align to TRBD1. V dropped 4 bases and J dropped 1; count of bases not matched to a gene: 7. This CDR3 spans 16 amino acids. Germline values: CDR1 LGHNA, CDR2 YNFKEQ. The chain's CDR3 is CASSPLQGPAKNIQYF. DNA for the CDR3: TGTGCCAGCAGCCCGTTACAGGGGCCGGCCAAAAACATTCAGTACTTC.

A remark on this clonotype: The junction departs from the called germline gene at one end, perhaps through a read error. The chain has TRBV7-6 and TRBJ2-1; D may correspond to TRBD1 or TRBD2 (5 bases each). Germline V gene lookup returns CDR1 SGHVS and CDR2 FNYEAQ. The CDR3 covers 12 residues. CDR3 coding DNA: TGTGCCAGCAGCTTGGGGACCAATAAGCAGTTCTTC. Its translation is CASSLGTNKQFF.

This clonotype was seen a few times. The CDR3 protein is CASSPTAIEYEQYF. Here the CDR3 DNA reads TGTGCCAGCAGTCCAACAGCGATTGAGTACGAGCAGTACTTC. The rearrangement uses TRBV28 and TRBJ2-7; D is uncertain. CDR3 size: 14 residues. Trimming stripped 5 bases from V and 4 bases from J, with 15 bases between. The germline gives CDR1 MDHEN, CDR2 SYDVKM.

For this clonotype: Sequence at one end of the junction differs from germline and may be a read error. V gene TRBV5-1 combines with J gene TRBJ2-2; 9 positions agree with TRBD2. The CDR3 covers 15 residues. The germline CDR1 and CDR2 sequences are SGHRS and YFSETQ. DNA of the CDR3: TGCGCCAGCAGCTTTAGCGGGAGTGGCACCGGGGAGCGGTTTTTT. Translated: CASSFSGSGTGERFF.

This clonotype was observed a few times. The chain couples TRBV4-2 to TRBJ2-3; the D call may be TRBD1 or TRBD2 (5 bases each). CDR3 length equals 14 residues. The V end lost 6 bases, the J end lost 0 bases, and 10 bases lay between the germline ends. The V gene's germline CDR1 is LGHNA and CDR2 YNFKEQ. CDR3 sequence (DNA): TGTGCCAGCAGGGGGGTTTCTAGCACAGATACGCAGTATTTT. As protein: CASRGVSSTDTQYF.

On this clonotype: At one end, the junction sequence differs from germline, possibly due to a read error. The chain has TRBV12-3 or TRBV12-4 and TRBJ1-6; 9 nucleotides line up with TRBD1. This CDR3 is 16 amino acids long. CDR3 residues: CASSDETGGYNSPPHF. DNA of the CDR3: TGTGCCAGCAGCGACGAAACAGGGGGCTATAATTCACCCCCCCACTTT.

The V gene is TRBV4-1, the J gene TRBJ1-6; unclear D gene. The CDR3 is made up of 17 amino acids. V gave up 1 base and J gave up 0 bases, with 10 bases separating them. Germline V lookup: CDR1 MGHRA, CDR2 YSYEKL. The CDR3 reads CASSQVGRISYNSPLHF. The CDR3 DNA reads as TGCGCCAGCAGCCAAGTAGGCAGGATCTCCTATAATTCACCCCTCCACTTT.